The sequence of this T cell receptor (beta chain) was determined in a study of cytomegalovirus exposure and HLA in healthy donors (dated by TCRdb to the late 2010s). Notes on the research overall: In an earlier analysis of 587 of the donors, roughly 300 Gb of sequence data and about 110 million unique TCR beta sequences from 180 million or so T cells were reported. An early release that covered roughly 600 HLA-typed donors contained 250 to 350 gigabases of sequencing data and tens of millions of unique TCR sequences. Roughly 5 DR-DQ haplotypes were handled as single units for association and clustering because linkage in the cohort was strong. The number of donors typed differed by locus, with roughly 629-640 for A, B, C, DRB1 and DQB1, around 520 for DQA1, 606 for DPA1, and 400 to 490 for DPB1. Genome-wide SNP genotypes for about three fifths of the roughly 670 donors were used in a later genetic analysis, which treated that subset as a discovery cohort. An earlier analysis of around 540 of the donors applied high-throughput TCR beta sequencing to assess whether each TCR beta V gene segment acted as functional or pseudogenic. HLA typing covered class I and class II loci at four-digit resolution. All discovery cohort repertoires had been generated on a single sequencing platform. The later analysis used no new phenotypic data to find candidate immune exposures, relying instead on TCR beta sequences and their occurrence across donors. The study used immunosequencing to profile the T cell repertoires of 666 subjects and linked those repertoires to cytomegalovirus serostatus. The study was designed to test whether signatures of past pathogen exposure could be identified by cataloging public T cell receptors. Among some 400 genotyped donors of the cohort, an average of around 240,000 unique TCR beta nucleotide sequences were sequenced per donor, about a sixth of them non-productive. Besides the first cohort of some 670 subjects, a separate validation cohort made up of some 110 different subjects was used. To predict cytomegalovirus infection status, the study brought together high-throughput TCR immunosequencing, statistical association of individual TCRs with disease status, and machine learning. In a later analysis, previously published TCR beta repertoires from 600 to 850 donors were re-analyzed and high-resolution HLA genotyping was added so that TCR occurrence patterns could be studied. Alongside the repertoire data, information on donor age, sex, ethnicity and CMV serostatus was compiled. Of the 300 to 450 genotyped donors, roughly 80% fell in the genetic ancestry cluster associated with self-reported Caucasian donors. Study-wide findings and limitations: Three of the identified cytomegalovirus-associated TCR beta chains were confirmed in vitro to be specific for cytomegalovirus antigens. In a later analysis, some 18,000 TCR beta sequences were associated with specific HLA alleles at a false discovery rate of 0.05. A later analysis found that most CMV-associated TCR beta chains appeared HLA-restricted, with HLA associations seemingly driven largely by CMV exposure. Some IMGT-functional V segments, including TRBV6-2 and TRBV6-3, could not be told apart with the 87-base-pair reads, so those segments were excluded. According to a later analysis, parvovirus B19, influenza, CMV and Epstein-Barr virus appeared linked to several top co-occurrence clusters. Correlated functional status among segregating V segments might reflect linkage disequilibrium, but an unknown experimental factor could not be ruled out. The classifier was reported to diagnose cytomegalovirus status with high specificity and sensitivity in both the original cohort and the validation cohort. In a later analysis, TCR association rates were found to vary across HLA loci, with the most associated TCRs seen for DRB1 alleles and the fewest for HLA-C alleles. Only TCR beta chains were sequenced in this cohort, and the absence of alpha or paired-chain data limited detectable features. A further reported finding was that TCR beta sequences accurately predicted the HLA-A and HLA-B alleles for most subjects in the first cohort. Sequencing depth was assumed to be roughly uniform across donors in the presence/absence analyses, though that assumption may not hold. According to the authors, the approach could potentially be generalized to other disease states and immunological phenotypes. In the study, some 160 TCR beta chains were listed as associated with cytomegalovirus. In a later analysis, HLA-associated TCR beta chains showed more clonal expansion and lower generation probabilities than non-associated chains that were equally common. CMV serostatus was the only immune exposure information available for the cohort. When HLA alleles, especially DR and DQ, strongly co-occurred, TCR associations were difficult to assign to individual alleles. A cluster of highly shared sequence variants was judged likely to represent a technical artifact of the sequencing pipeline. Because HLA typing was unavailable for some donors at each locus, only the typed subset was used in association tests. While some public TCRs were present in many individuals, most TCR sequences turned up only very rarely across donors. Because counts were too low, roughly 17 rarely observed V segments, including chromosome 9 orphons, were left out of the earlier analysis of over 550 of the donors. A later genetic analysis reported fewer N-insertions in productive TCRs among donors in an Asian-associated ancestry cluster than the approximately 670-donor mean. In an earlier analysis of some 550 of the donors, most TCR beta V segments were observed in productive rearrangements about 90% or about 30% of the time, broadly matching IMGT annotations. In a later genetic analysis, a missense DCLRE1C variant was associated with V-gene and J-gene trimming of TCR beta chains, and the association was replicated in an independent cohort.

The cohort was made up of about 670 healthy bone marrow donors. All cohort members were sampled while nominally healthy, although unrecorded immune exposures were likely present. The donor was CMV seropositive and belonged to the group of more than 250 seropositive cohort members. A peripheral blood sample was provided by each donor, and peripheral blood mononuclear cells were used for TCR beta sequencing. The Qiagen DNeasy Blood Extraction Kit was used to extract genomic DNA from the blood cell samples. The method was the immunoSEQ multiplex PCR assay. A mixture of 60 forward primers for TCR Vbeta segments and 13 reverse primers for TCR Jbeta segments was used in the multiplex PCR. A multiplex PCR assay on genomic DNA amplified the CDR3 region of rearranged TCR beta genes. Amplified TCR beta libraries were sequenced as 87-base-pair reads on the Illumina HiSeq System. As for the authors' bioinformatics: A later analysis tallied 80 million to 95 million unique TCR beta chains across the 666 repertoires, and approximately 11 million of those chains were shared by two or more donors. Raw reads were error-corrected and collapsed into unique sequences with a nearest-neighbor algorithm that merged closely related sequences to remove PCR and sequencing errors. Alignment of CDR3 sequences to IMGT reference sequences was used to assign V, D and J gene segments. For a sequence to be retained, a match of at least six nucleotides to both a V gene segment and a J gene segment was required. A rearrangement was called productive if the CDR3 had no stop codons and remained in frame with V and J, and every other rearrangement was called non-productive. CDR3 was defined by IMGT convention, running from the second conserved V-encoded cysteine to the conserved J-encoded phenylalanine. The earlier analysis of roughly 590 of the donors excluded any sequence lacking an unambiguous match to a single V gene segment. In an earlier analysis of about 590 of the donors, a V segment was called functional when productive rearrangements were above 56.7%, and segregating when the standard deviation between donors exceeded 5%. A statistical classification framework was built to diagnose cytomegalovirus status from the catalog of TCR beta chain sequences. V and J gene assignment, in a later analysis, came from comparing TCR nucleotide sequences with IMGT/GENE-DB human TR gene sequences. Using the TCRdist pipeline, a later analysis assigned CDR3 sequences along with most-parsimonious VDJ recombination scenarios. In a later analysis, every TCR beta chain was defined by the combination of its CDR3 amino acid sequence and its V-gene family, and reads without a unique V-gene family were dropped. To address suspected cross-contamination and a sequencing artifact, a later analysis removed several hundred highly shared, low-generation-probability nucleotide sequences. In a later analysis, a clonal expansion index for each public chain was calculated from normalized within-repertoire ranks of inferred template counts. In a later analysis, generation probabilities were computed with a VDJ recombination model fitted to out-of-frame rearrangements, and the resulting probabilities were checked against IGoR. In a later analysis, TCR-TCR, TCR-HLA and TCR-CMV co-occurrence was scored with hypergeometric tests, and a repertoire-size bias correction was applied to TCR pairs. False discovery rates were estimated in a later analysis by permuting HLA or CMV assignments 20 times. In a later analysis, co-occurring TCRs were grouped using DBSCAN, and TCRdist sequence similarity was added for clustering within HLA-allele-positive subsets. Repertoires with fewer than 30,000 or more than 120,000 public chains, plus five repertoires with anomalous nucleotide sharing, were excluded from co-occurrence clustering. This immuneACCESS table, as held by TCRdb, lists in-frame sequences with V and J called but not all clones. Of the missing ones, under half trace to an unresolved V gene in checked studies; the others have no known cause. That table is the source of V, J and clone size, and D and trimming were worked out from the DNA. Across this sample there are 150,000 to 200,000 clones, with more than 65% seen only once. Around 6.6% of the sample comes from the top ten.

The CDR3 spans 15 residues, from the cysteine through the phenylalanine. Solely the CDR3 DNA is kept, with 45 bases framed from the first base. Clipping removes 3 bases from V and 6 bases from J, with 9 as the unmatched junction base count. The germline V gene supplies CDR1 SGDLS and CDR2 YYNGEE. Note on this clone: Its binding antigen is unknown. No much larger clone exists at a distance of one base, and base qualities are not known.

Sequencing was carried out using PBMCs. The source of this sequence is a man aged 45 to 65 in good health and CMV-seropositive. The sequence joins TRBV9 to TRBJ2-3, and 8 junction bases match TRBD2. The DNA sequence is given as TGTGCCAGCAGCGACAGCGGGAGAGTGGGCGATACGCAGTATTTT. It encodes CASSDSGRVGDTQYF.